These 11 T cell receptor beta chains share one sample of origin, sequenced in a study of naive and memory T cell subsets. Amplification of ligated cDNA took four PCR rounds with SP2 and nested alpha and beta constant primers. One entry per CDR3 protein, called by TCRdb with MiXCR from the 5' RACE reads. This sample has tens of thousands of distinct CDR3 sequences, with 6.5% to 9% found just once. The library had UMIs added by 3' ligation of an oligonucleotide to TCR cDNA. The origin of the receptors is a female donor in good health.

At least ten counts were recorded for this clonotype. This chain uses TRBV20-1 with TRBJ1-6, with TRBD1 matching 8 bases. Losses at the gene ends were 2 bases for V and 6 bases for J; bases not matched to a gene: 9. The CDR3 runs 16 residues. Germline CDR1 reads DFQATT; CDR2 reads SNEGSKA (reference sequence). In DNA, the CDR3 is TGCAGTGCTAGATACCAAGACAGGGGTCGTAATTCACCCCTCCACTTT. This encodes CSARYQDRGRNSPLHF.

J is TRBJ1-2 and V is TRBV6-6, with D tentatively TRBD1 (5 bases). The V end was cut by 6 bases, the J end by 4 bases, with 15 bases between. Germline CDR1 and CDR2: MNHNY and SVGAGI (reference sequence). The length of the CDR3 is 14 residues. The CDR3 region has the DNA TGTGCCAGCAGCTACGAAGGCCAGGGCTATGGCTACACCTTC. This gives the protein CASSYEGQGYGYTF.

The gene calls are TRBV5-1 and TRBJ2-7; D is perhaps TRBD1 (5 bases). The CDR3 totals 15 residues. V was pared by 2 bases and J by 2 bases, with 14 bases between. The germline gives CDR1 SGHRS, CDR2 YFSETQ. The CDR3 loop is CASSLNGWGPYEQYF. As DNA, the CDR3 is TGCGCCAGCAGCTTAAATGGTTGGGGCCCCTACGAGCAGTACTTC. Full variable domain (rest looked up from reference TRBV5-1 and TRBJ2-7): KAGVTQTPRYLIKTRGQQVTLSCSPISGHRSVSWYQQTPGQGLQFLFEYFSETQRNKGNFPGRFSGRQFSNSRSEMNVSTLELGDSALYLCASSLNGWGPYEQYFGPGTRLTVT.

This clonotype occurred many times. The junction departs from germline at one end; a sequencing error may be responsible. The chain links TRBV2 to TRBJ2-7, with 7 positions matching TRBD1. CDR1 is SNHLY and CDR2 is FYNNEI in the germline V gene. The CDR3 is made up of 16 amino acids. The CDR3 coding sequence is TGTGCCAGCAGCGAAGGTATCCGGACAGGAAAGTACGAGCAGTACTTC. This translates into CASSEGIRTGKYEQYF.

V is TRBV29-1 and J is TRBJ2-1, with 9 bases lining up with TRBD1. V was clipped by 5 bases and J by 1 base; unmatched bases: 9. Germline V gene sequence: CDR1 SQVTM, CDR2 ANQGSEA. The CDR3 contains 16 residues. The DNA of the CDR3 is TGCAGCGTTTTGGGGGGCGACAGGGGGTCCTACAATGAGCAGTTCTTC. Translated: CSVLGGDRGSYNEQFF.

Many counts were recorded for this clonotype. This chain joins TRBV6-5 and TRBJ1-1; D gene ambiguous. Germline V gene lookup returns CDR1 MNHEY and CDR2 SVGAGI. The CDR3 covers 14 residues. Trimming pared 2 bases from V and 5 bases from J, leaving 12 bases between. CDR3 sequence reads: CASSYRGRYTEAFF. Here the CDR3 DNA reads TGTGCCAGCAGTTACCGTGGGAGGTATACTGAAGCTTTCTTT.

This clonotype showed up many times. V is TRBV20-1 and J is TRBJ2-3; the match to TRBD2 covers 14 bases. The ends lost 3 bases at V and 4 bases at J; junction bases unmatched: 0. The CDR3 consists of 14 residues. In germline, CDR1 is DFQATT, CDR2 SNEGSKA (reference sequence). The CDR3 region is CSARTSGRADTQYF. The CDR3 coding sequence is TGCAGTGCTAGGACTAGCGGGAGGGCAGATACGCAGTATTTT.

This clonotype was recorded at least ten times. This rearrangement joins TRBV10-3 to TRBJ2-7; 7 nucleotides line up with TRBD1. J gave up 3 bases and V 2 bases, and 7 bases lay outside the gene matches. The CDR3 runs to 15 residues. The germline V gene encodes CDR1 ENHRY and CDR2 SYGVKD. The DNA of the CDR3 is TGTGCCATCAGTGAGGACCGGGACAGAAGCTACGAGCAGTACTTC. Translated: CAISEDRDRSYEQYF.

The rearrangement joins TRBV29-1 to TRBJ2-2, with unresolved D. Trimming stripped 6 bases from V and 5 bases from J, with 31 bases between. The CDR3 totals 19 residues. CDR1 SQVTM and CDR2 ANQGSEA come from the germline V gene. The CDR3 protein is CSVPAMDIDKIRWTGELFF. The CDR3 nucleotides are TGCAGCGTACCTGCCATGGATATAGACAAGATCCGCTGGACCGGGGAGCTGTTTTTT.

This clonotype has a count of ten or more. The chain has TRBV28 and TRBJ1-1; no reliable D call. Germline CDR1 is MDHEN and CDR2 is SYDVKM. This CDR3 contains 14 residues. V dropped 5 bases and J dropped 1 base, with 11 bases sitting between them. DNA of the CDR3: TGTGCCAGCAGTGTGACCGCTAAGAACACTGAAGCTTTCTTT. It translates to CASSVTAKNTEAFF.

This clonotype has just a few counts. The chain has TRBV4-1 and TRBJ2-7; D call uncertain. Trimming removed 4 bases from V and 0 bases from J, with 13 bases in between. The germline gives CDR1 MGHRA, CDR2 YSYEKL. The CDR3 extends over 15 amino acids. The CDR3, as DNA: TGCGCCAGCAGCCTCTCCCACAGTAGCTCCTACGAGCAGTACTTC. Translating gives CASSLSHSSSYEQYF.